The 12 T cell receptor beta chains below were found in one sample sequenced in a study of blood T cell repertoires in COVID-19. TCRdb's table, derived via immunoSEQ multiplex PCR, lists solely in-frame clones and lacks some. The sample lists more than 55,000 clones; approximately 90% were seen once. The sequenced sample consisted of peripheral blood. These receptor sequences come from a woman older than 75 with acute or convalescent COVID-19.

This clone was seen only a few times. V and J are TRBV18 and TRBJ1-4; no reliable D call. V lost 4 bases and J 8 bases, leaving 20 bases between the germline ends. Per the germline V gene, CDR1 is KGHSH and CDR2 is LQKENI. The CDR3 spans 16 residues. CDR3 DNA sequence: TGTGCCAGCTCACTTAACTCGAGGGAAGTGAGCGAAAAACTGTTTTTT. Its translation is CASSLNSREVSEKLFF.

The chain combines TRBV5-1 with TRBJ2-1; TRBD1 aligns across 7 bases. The V and J ends lost 0 bases and 2 bases, in that order; junction bases with no gene match: 5. This CDR3 comprises 16 residues. Germline V gives CDR1 SGHRS, CDR2 YFSETQ. The CDR3 coding sequence is TGCGCCAGCAGCTTGGTAGGGGGCACTACCTACAATGAGCAGTTCTTC. Its translation is CASSLVGGTTYNEQFF. Drawing the rest from reference TRBV5-1 and TRBJ2-1, the complete variable domain is KAGVTQTPRYLIKTRGQQVTLSCSPISGHRSVSWYQQTPGQGLQFLFEYFSETQRNKGNFPGRFSGRQFSNSRSEMNVSTLELGDSALYLCASSLVGGTTYNEQFFGPGTRLTVL.

This clone was counted a few times. The chain is built from TRBV5-1 and TRBJ1-4; TRBD1 aligns across 7 bases. The V and J ends lost 4 bases and 7 bases, in that order; junction bases with no gene match: 7. The CDR3 has 14 amino acids. Germline V gene sequence: CDR1 SGHRS, CDR2 YFSETQ. The CDR3 here is CASSSRGQGEKLFF. Written as DNA, the CDR3 is TGCGCCAGCAGCAGTAGGGGGCAGGGTGAAAAACTGTTTTTT.

The chain uses TRBV15 and TRBJ1-2; the D is unclear. The CDR3 is 14 amino acids. V was cut by 0 bases and J by 8 bases, with 13 bases left in between. Germline V gives CDR1 LNHNV, CDR2 YYDKDF (reference sequence). The CDR3, as DNA: TGTGCCACCAGCAGAGATGCGGAGGGTTGGGGCTACACCTTC. Translating gives CATSRDAEGWGYTF. The whole variable domain, filled in from reference TRBV15 and TRBJ1-2, reads DAMVIQNPRYQVTQFGKPVTLSCSQTLNHNVMYWYQQKSSQAPKLLFHYYDKDFNNEADTPDNFQSRRPNTSFCFLDIRSPGLGDTAMYLCATSRDAEGWGYTFGSGTRLTVV.

This sequence joins TRBV5-1 and TRBJ1-3; TRBD1 matches 7 bases. The CDR3 is 15 residues long. CDR1 is SGHRS and CDR2 is YFSETQ in the germline V gene. Unmatched junction bases numbered 4, after V lost 1 base and J lost 3 bases. The CDR3 DNA reads TGCGCCAGCAGCTTGACAGGGGTTGGTGGAAACACCATATATTTT. Protein sequence: CASSLTGVGGNTIYF.

The chain links TRBV7-2 to TRBJ1-1, with D unclear. Germline CDR1 reads SGHTA; CDR2 reads FQGNSA. V was trimmed by 5 bases and J by 2 bases, leaving 18 bases between them. The CDR3 runs to 16 residues. CDR3 loop: CASSRLPQPGNTEAFF. DNA of the CDR3: TGTGCCAGCAGCCGCCTCCCCCAACCGGGAAACACTGAAGCTTTCTTT.

The chain links TRBV5-1 to TRBJ2-3, with 7 bases matching TRBD2. The CDR3 runs to 17 residues. The V gene end was trimmed by 0 bases and the J gene end by 1 base; junction bases not matched to a gene: 8. Germline values: CDR1 SGHRS, CDR2 YFSETQ. The CDR3 reads CASSLDPTGLRTDTQYF. The DNA of the CDR3 is TGCGCCAGCAGCTTGGACCCCACGGGACTACGCACAGATACGCAGTATTTT.

This chain connects TRBV18 to TRBJ2-1; unclear D gene. Germline V gives CDR1 KGHSH, CDR2 LQKENI. Trimming stripped 3 bases from V and 4 bases from J, with 10 bases between. CDR3 size: 14 residues. The CDR3 DNA is TGTGCCAGCTCACCTGGTATCCTATACAATGAGCAGTTCTTC. It codes for CASSPGILYNEQFF. Full variable domain (rest looked up from reference TRBV18 and TRBJ2-1): NAGVMQNPRHLVRRRGQEARLRCSPMKGHSHVYWYRQLPEEGLKFMVYLQKENIIDESGMPKERFSAEFPKEGPSILRIQQVVRGDSAAYFCASSPGILYNEQFFGPGTRLTVL.

The rearrangement uses TRBV3-1 (or the pseudogene TRBV3-2) and TRBJ2-4; no reliable D call. Deletions cut 2 bases from V and 1 base from J, with 18 bases between. There are 18 residues in the CDR3. Looked up from germline, CDR1 is LGHDT and CDR2 is YNNKEL (reference sequence). The CDR3 DNA reads as TGTGCCAGCAGCCAAATGCTTACCGGGTCTGGGGCCAAAAACATTCAGTACTTC. As protein: CASSQMLTGSGAKNIQYF.

This rearrangement joins TRBV18 to TRBJ1-1; a weak D match, TRBD1 (6 bases). The CDR3 is 13 amino acids. Germline lookup yields CDR1 KGHSH and CDR2 LQKENI. Trimming took off 6 bases at V and 10 bases at J, with 18 bases between the two ends. The CDR3 is CASSLGQSVPAFF. CDR3 nucleotide sequence: TGTGCCAGCTCTCTTGGACAGTCGGTGCCAGCTTTCTTT.

The J gene is TRBJ2-7, the V gene TRBV12-5; D gene unclear. CDR1 and CDR2 from the germline V gene are LGHNT and FRNRAP. Trimming took off 3 bases at V and 2 bases at J, with 8 bases between the two ends. The CDR3 loop spans 13 amino acids. The CDR3 is CASGFGLTYEQYF. In DNA, the CDR3 is TGTGCTAGTGGTTTCGGGTTGACCTACGAGCAGTACTTC.

The count of this clone is one. The chain uses TRBV25-1 and TRBJ2-1; unclear D gene. V was clipped by 5 bases and J by 0 bases, with 5 bases between them. The CDR3 loop spans 13 amino acids. From germline, CDR1 is MGHDK and CDR2 SYGVNS. The CDR3 coding sequence is TGTGCCAGCAGTAGCCGCTCCTACAATGAGCAGTTCTTC. It is translated as CASSSRSYNEQFF.